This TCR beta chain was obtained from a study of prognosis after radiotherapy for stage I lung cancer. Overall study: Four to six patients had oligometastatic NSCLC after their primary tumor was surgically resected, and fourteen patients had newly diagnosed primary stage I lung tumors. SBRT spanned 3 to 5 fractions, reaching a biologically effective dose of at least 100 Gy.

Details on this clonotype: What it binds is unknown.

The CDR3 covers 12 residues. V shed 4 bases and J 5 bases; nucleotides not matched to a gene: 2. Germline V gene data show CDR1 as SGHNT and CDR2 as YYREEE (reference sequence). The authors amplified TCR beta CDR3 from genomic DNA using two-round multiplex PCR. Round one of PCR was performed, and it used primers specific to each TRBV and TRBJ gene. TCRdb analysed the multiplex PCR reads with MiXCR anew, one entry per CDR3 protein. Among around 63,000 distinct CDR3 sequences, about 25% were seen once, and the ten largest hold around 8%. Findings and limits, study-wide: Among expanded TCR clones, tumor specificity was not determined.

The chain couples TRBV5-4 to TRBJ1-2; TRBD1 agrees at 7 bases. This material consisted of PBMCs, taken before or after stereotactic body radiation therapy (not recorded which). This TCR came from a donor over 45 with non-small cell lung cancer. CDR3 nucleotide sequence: TGTGCCAGCAGCCGGGACAGATATGGCTACACCTTC. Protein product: CASSRDRYGYTF.